This TCR beta chain came from a study of blood T cells in healthy people across ages. This clonotype was seen only a few times. Through a sample-barcoded 5' primer and a J-beta primer mix, a second PCR was run for roughly 7 to 12 cycles. MiXCR, run by TCRdb on the 5' RACE reads, gives a single entry per CDR3 protein. The data hold over a million distinct CDR3 sequences, with almost 25% observed a single time. This CDR3 spans 13 amino acids. Germline lookup yields CDR1 DFQATT and CDR2 SNEGSKA (reference sequence). Trimming removed 3 bases at V and 0 bases at J, with 5 bases between. This sample was shared with a second study, whose subject was T cells of mothers and their children.

The TCR was taken from a girl aged 2 to 10 in good health. Sequenced input: blood. The chain links TRBV20-1 to TRBJ2-2; D remains ambiguous. CDR3 bases: TGCAGTGCTAGTTTGACGAACACCGGGGAGCTGTTTTTT. This sequence encodes CSASLTNTGELFF.